This T cell receptor beta chain was obtained from a study of vaccination and CD4 T cells after COVID-19. The overall study: Researchers treated cells with overlapping spike peptides taken from SARS-CoV-2, HCoV-NL63, HCoV-OC43 and HCoV-229E. Study outcomes and limitations: The authors identified 304 of 307 vaccine-specific clones in convalescent patients as spike mono-reactive.

Treatment given: roughly nine-day PBMC culture with coronavirus spike peptide pools or control peptides (ViraFEST assay). Positive SARS-CoV-2 PCR tests in convalescent patients dated from March to December 2020, pre-Alpha, Beta and Delta. Having spent 10 days in culture, CD4+ T cells were then isolated by negative selection. As concerns this clonotype: What it recognizes is unknown.

The CDR3 runs 14 residues. Germline V gene sequence: CDR1 SEHNR, CDR2 FQNEAQ (reference sequence). V lost 5 bases, J lost 5 bases, and 12 bases lay in between. The Oncomine TCR Beta short-read assay was applied to DNA of cultured CD4+ T cells. Each CDR3 protein is one row after TCRdb ran MiXCR on the PCR reads. The data contain roughly 11,000 distinct CDR3 sequences, approximately 55% of them singletons. This clonotype was sampled from a human donor who had recovered from COVID-19. The sample comprised CD4+ T cells from blood, cultured in vitro. The rearrangement joins TRBV7-9 to TRBJ2-2; maybe TRBD1 (6 bases). The DNA of the CDR3 is TGTGCCAGCAGCCCCCGGACAGCAACCGGGGAGCTGTTTTTT. This translates into CASSPRTATGELFF.